This entry lists 9 T cell receptor beta chains sequenced from one sample in a study of OX40 agonist ivuxolimab in advanced cancers. The repertoire was sequenced with immunoSEQ multiplex PCR; TCRdb's copy has only in-frame clones and lacks some. In the table there are about 80,000 clones, 87% of which are singletons. This specimen consisted of CD4+ or CD8+ T cells sorted from blood, obtained in a trial of the OX40 agonist ivuxolimab. All receptors come from an adult with an advanced solid tumor such as melanoma, head and neck, liver or kidney cancer.

The CDR3 region has the DNA TGTGCCAGCAGCTTAGCGCTCTACGAGCAGTACTTC. Protein: CASSLALYEQYF. J is TRBJ2-7 and V is TRBV7-8, with no clear D. CDR1 is SGHVS and CDR2 is FQNEAQ in the germline V gene. The CDR3 runs 12 residues. V gave up 0 bases and J gave up 3 bases, with 3 bases separating them.

The genes are TRBV11-2 and TRBJ2-1; D gene ambiguous. The CDR3 length is 15 residues. V was pared by 7 bases and J by 0 bases, with 13 bases between. Germline V gene lookup returns CDR1 SGHAT and CDR2 FQNNGV. The CDR3, as DNA: TGTGCCAGCATCTCCGGAGCCGTCTCCTACAATGAGCAGTTCTTC. Its translation is CASISGAVSYNEQFF.

The genes are TRBV10-1 and TRBJ1-2; D is possibly TRBD1 (5 bases). The CDR3 totals 17 residues. Trimming took 2 bases from V and 8 from J, leaving 24 bases between them. Germline V gives CDR1 WNHNN, CDR2 SYGVQD (reference sequence). The CDR3 here is CASSEQGPDFLVEGYTF. The CDR3 DNA follows: TGCGCCAGCAGTGAGCAGGGTCCCGATTTTTTGGTAGAGGGCTACACCTTC.

The rearrangement uses TRBV5-4 and TRBJ1-2; 8 bases agree with TRBD1. The CDR3 is 13 amino acids. Germline loops: CDR1 SGHNT, CDR2 YYREEE (reference sequence). The ends lost 4 bases at V and 8 bases at J; junction bases unmatched: 7. The CDR3 region has the DNA TGTGCCAGCAGCCCGGACAGGGCAGGCGGCTACACCTTC. This translates into CASSPDRAGGYTF.

V is TRBV7-9 and J is TRBJ1-1; no clear D. Germline V gives CDR1 SEHNR, CDR2 FQNEAQ (reference sequence). There are 12 residues in the CDR3. The V end lost 2 bases, the J end lost 8 bases, and 9 bases lay between the germline ends. This chain's CDR3 is CASSLREIEAFF. In DNA form, the CDR3 reads TGTGCCAGCAGCTTAAGAGAAATAGAAGCTTTCTTT.

This sequence joins TRBV7-9 and TRBJ1-1, with D perhaps TRBD1 (6 bases). The V and J ends lost 5 bases and 4 bases respectively, with 8 bases between them. The CDR3 contains 12 residues. Germline loops: CDR1 SEHNR, CDR2 FQNEAQ (reference sequence). CDR3 amino acids: CASSKGGTEAFF. For the CDR3, the DNA is TGTGCCAGCAGCAAAGGGGGCACTGAAGCTTTCTTT. Based on the CDR3 plus reference TRBV7-9 and TRBJ1-1, the full variable domain is DTGVSQNPRHKITKRGQNVTFRCDPISEHNRLYWYRQTLGQGPEFLTYFQNEAQLEKSRLLSDRFSAERPKGSFSTLEIQRTEQGDSAMYLCASSKGGTEAFFGQGTRLTVV.

The genes are TRBV7-9 and TRBJ1-1; no definite D call. The CDR3 is 13 amino acids. V dropped 2 bases and J dropped 1 base, with 5 bases sitting between them. Germline V gives CDR1 SEHNR, CDR2 FQNEAQ (reference sequence). The CDR3 loop reads CASSLTGNTEAFF. The CDR3 DNA follows: TGTGCCAGCAGCTTAACCGGGAACACTGAAGCTTTCTTT.

The V call is TRBV28, the J call TRBJ2-1; no definite D call. This CDR3 has 16 amino acids. Trimming left V 1 base short and J 0 bases short, with 10 bases between. Germline loops: CDR1 MDHEN, CDR2 SYDVKM. The CDR3 region is CASSLYIQSSYNEQFF. CDR3 DNA: TGTGCCAGCAGTTTATACATACAGAGCTCCTACAATGAGCAGTTCTTC.

Turning to this clone: At one end the junction does not follow the germline gene, possibly because of a read error. CDR3 coding DNA: TGTGCCAGCAGCTTAACGAACGCCGGGGAGCTGTTTTTT. Translated, it gives CASSLTNAGELFF. J is TRBJ2-2 and V is TRBV11-2; D is ambiguous. The germline V gene has CDR1 SGHAT and CDR2 FQNNGV. This CDR3 has 13 residues.